The source of this TCR beta chain is a study of blood T cell repertoires in COVID-19. Turning to the study itself: The United States, Italy and Spain supplied acute and convalescent COVID-19 samples. Nucleic acid was either cDNA or gDNA, and it came from T cells, B-cell-depleted T cells, or PBMCs.

Source study methods: From reference gene primer amplification, estimates of nucleated cell counts were derived. Only in-frame clones appear in the TCRdb table, and some are missing; sequencing was by immunoSEQ multiplex PCR. The V and J calls and clone size were taken over from that table, and D and trimming were inferred from the DNA. The top ten clones hold over 25% of a sample with 11,000 to 15,000 clones, 65% to 85% of them seen once. As for this clone: This same CDR3 is encoded by further DNA sequences in the sample.

Sequenced: peripheral blood. The receptor's source is a human donor in a cohort sampled during active COVID-19.

Written as DNA, the CDR3 is TGTGCCAGCAGCGTAGGTGACAACTACGAGCAGTACTTC. This translates into CASSVGDNYEQYF. V gene TRBV9 combines with J gene TRBJ2-7; the D is unclear. The length of the CDR3 is 13 residues. Germline V lookup: CDR1 SGDLS, CDR2 YYNGEE. With 0 bases removed from V and 3 bases from J, the gap between germline ends came to 7 bases.